Shown below are 10 T cell receptor beta chains from a single sample sequenced in a study of T cells in Graves' hyperthyroidism and ophthalmopathy. Researchers took RNA transcripts and amplified the TCR beta CDR3 regions from them. In the first-round RT-PCR of the TCR CDR3, the HTBI primer set was used. TCRdb analysed the multiplex PCR reads with MiXCR anew, one entry per CDR3 protein. The sample carries 400,000 or so distinct CDR3 sequences, 12% to 15% recorded once. Sequencing was carried out using blood. The receptors here all came from a woman in her fifties or sixties with Graves' ophthalmopathy.

This rearrangement joins TRBV2 to TRBJ2-1, with 10 positions matching TRBD2. CDR3 length: 18 residues. Germline V lookup: CDR1 SNHLY, CDR2 FYNNEI. Losses at the gene ends were 4 bases for V and 6 bases for J; bases not matched to a gene: 15. The CDR3 bases are TGTGCCAGCAGTGGGGGACTAGCGCTTAGGGTCTTCTCCAATGAGCAGTTCTTC. Translating it yields CASSGGLALRVFSNEQFF.

V usage is TRBV7-9 and J usage is TRBJ2-5, with TRBD2 matching over 13 bases. V was clipped by 4 bases and J by 5 bases; unmatched bases: 10. This CDR3 region has 17 residues. Looked up from germline, CDR1 is SEHNR and CDR2 is FQNEAQ (reference sequence). The CDR3 reads CASSSRRTSGSGETQYF. The CDR3 DNA sequence: TGTGCCAGCAGCTCACGGAGGACTAGCGGGAGCGGGGAGACCCAGTACTTC. Based on the CDR3 plus reference TRBV7-9 and TRBJ2-5, the full variable domain is DTGVSQNPRHKITKRGQNVTFRCDPISEHNRLYWYRQTLGQGPEFLTYFQNEAQLEKSRLLSDRFSAERPKGSFSTLEIQRTEQGDSAMYLCASSSRRTSGSGETQYFGPGTRLLVL.

As to this clonotype: The junction departs from the called germline gene at one end, perhaps through a read error. The V gene is TRBV4-1, the J gene TRBJ1-2, with TRBD1 identical over 9 bases. The CDR3 has 16 residues. Germline CDR1 is MGHRA and CDR2 is YSYEKL. In DNA, the CDR3 is TGTGCCAGCAGCCAAGATGAGGTAGACAGGGGGTATGGCTACACCTTC. Protein: CASSQDEVDRGYGYTF.

This clonotype showed up many times. The chain recombines TRBV30 with TRBJ2-2; no firm D call. This CDR3 is 10 amino acids long. Germline lookup yields CDR1 GTSNPN and CDR2 SVGIG (reference sequence). The V end lost 7 bases, the J end lost 2 bases, and 2 bases lay between the germline ends. This CDR3 is CAFNTGELFF. The CDR3 region has the DNA TGTGCCTTCAACACCGGGGAGCTGTTTTTT.

This clonotype was detected only a few times. The V and J genes are TRBV5-1 and TRBJ1-5, with a tentative D call TRBD1 (5 bases). The CDR3 covers 15 residues. CDR1 is SGHRS and CDR2 is YFSETQ in the germline V gene. V was clipped by 0 bases and J by 4 bases, with 11 bases between them. The chain's CDR3 is CASSLEAGKNQPQHF. The DNA for the CDR3 is TGCGCCAGCAGCTTGGAGGCAGGGAAGAATCAGCCCCAGCATTTT.

In its sample, this clonotype was seen a few times. This sequence joins TRBV4-1 and TRBJ2-1; D is possibly TRBD2 (5 bases). The CDR3 has 14 amino acids. V shed 4 bases and J shed 8 bases, with 15 bases lying between them. The germline gives CDR1 MGHRA, CDR2 YSYEKL. As DNA, the CDR3 is TGCGCCAGCAGCCCACCCCGGCCCGGGGATGAGCAGTTCTTC. Its protein product is CASSPPRPGDEQFF.

This clonotype was seen at least ten times. This sequence joins TRBV5-1 and TRBJ2-1; TRBD2 is a possible D gene (5 bases). Germline values: CDR1 SGHRS, CDR2 YFSETQ. The CDR3 is 15 residues long. V dropped 2 bases and J dropped 6 bases, with 15 bases sitting between them. The DNA of the CDR3 is TGCGCCAGCAGCTTAAGAGCGGAGCTAGGCAATGAGCAGTTCTTC. It specifies CASSLRAELGNEQFF.

This clonotype has ten or more counts. The V call is TRBV20-1, the J call TRBJ2-2; TRBD1 is a possible D gene (6 bases). Germline values: CDR1 DFQATT, CDR2 SNEGSKA (reference sequence). The V end lost 6 bases, the J end lost 3 bases, and 14 bases lay between the germline ends. The CDR3 spans 14 residues. CDR3 nucleotides: TGCAGTGCCAAGAGGGGGATGGACACCGGGGAGCTGTTTTTT. This codes for CSAKRGMDTGELFF.

To note about this clonotype: With a much larger clone just one base away, this may be a read error. This sequence joins TRBV20-1 and TRBJ1-1, with TRBD1 matching 8 bases. Germline loops: CDR1 DFQATT, CDR2 SNEGSKA (reference sequence). This CDR3 has 13 residues. V shed 5 bases, J shed 5 bases, and the junction held 7 bases outside the gene matches. CDR3 sequence reads: CSAPQGGGTEAFF. The CDR3 DNA follows: TGCAGTGCTCCACAGGGGGGGGGTACTGAAGCTTTCTTT.

In its sample, this clonotype was seen a few times. The chain is built from TRBV5-1 and TRBJ2-2; 8 positions agree with TRBD2. This CDR3 comprises 14 residues. Unmatched junction bases numbered 5, after V lost 3 bases and J lost 7 bases. CDR1 and CDR2 from the germline V gene are SGHRS and YFSETQ. The DNA of the CDR3 is TGCGCCAGCAGCTCGGGACTAGAAGGCGGGGAGCTGTTTTTT. This encodes CASSSGLEGGELFF.